These 32 T cell receptor beta chains share one sample of origin, sequenced in a study of T-cell memory formation after mild COVID-19. TCRdb redid the calling of the 5' RACE reads with MiXCR, one entry per CDR3 protein. The sample has roughly 320,000 distinct CDR3 sequences, 25% to 30% seen once. Material for sequencing was PBMCs or a T cell subset sorted from them (not recorded which). These receptors originate from an adult woman who had mild COVID-19 (a few samples of this study predate the infection). Cell type and time point are not known.

This chain connects TRBV20-1 to TRBJ1-2, with TRBD1 as a possible D gene (6 bases). Per the germline V gene, CDR1 is DFQATT and CDR2 is SNEGSKA (reference sequence). The CDR3 has 17 amino acids. The germline V and J ends were trimmed by 0 bases and 4 bases, with 21 bases remaining between them. CDR3 in amino acids: CSAREIRSGQGVYGYTF. CDR3 DNA: TGCAGTGCTAGAGAAATAAGATCGGGACAAGGGGTCTATGGCTACACCTTC.

V gene TRBV27 combines with J gene TRBJ2-1, with unresolved D. This CDR3 is built from 13 residues. The V end lost 3 bases, the J end lost 9 bases, and 12 bases lay between the germline ends. Germline V gene data show CDR1 as MNHEY and CDR2 as SMNVEV (reference sequence). CDR3 in DNA: TGTGCCAGCAGTTTTGAGCGCAACACTGAGCAGTTCTTC. This gives the protein CASSFERNTEQFF.

This chain joins TRBV20-1 and TRBJ2-3; D gene ambiguous. The CDR3 loop spans 14 amino acids. V was shortened by 6 bases and J by 7 bases, with 20 bases between the two germline ends. The germline CDR1 and CDR2 sequences are DFQATT and SNEGSKA (reference sequence). CDR3 sequence reads: CSAQLVAPLYTQYF. The CDR3 DNA follows: TGCAGTGCACAACTTGTCGCCCCCCTCTATACGCAGTATTTT.

This chain connects TRBV20-1 to TRBJ2-4; the D is unclear. There are 12 residues in the CDR3. In germline, CDR1 is DFQATT, CDR2 SNEGSKA (reference sequence). Between the trimmed V and J ends, which lost 7 bases and 0 bases, there was a span of 7 bases. The CDR3 sequence is CSVARAKNIQYF. DNA for the CDR3: TGCAGTGTAGCACGAGCCAAAAACATTCAGTACTTC.

This clonotype was counted many times. This sequence joins TRBV3-1 and TRBJ1-6, with a possible D match to TRBD1 (6 bases). The V gene lost 4 bases and the J gene lost 2 bases, with 15 bases spanning the gap. Germline V CDR1 and CDR2: LGHDT, YNNKEL (reference sequence). This CDR3 contains 17 residues. CDR3 sequence: CASSPFQGQTYNSPLHF. CDR3 coding DNA: TGTGCCAGCAGCCCCTTCCAAGGACAGACCTATAATTCACCCCTCCACTTT.

This clonotype was found a few times. The chain links TRBV10-3 to TRBJ2-7; D call uncertain. The CDR3 has 11 residues. The germline V gene has CDR1 ENHRY and CDR2 SYGVKD. V was trimmed by 3 bases and J by 5 bases, leaving 5 bases between them. The CDR3 reads CAISESHEQYF. The DNA of the CDR3 is TGTGCCATCAGTGAATCCCACGAGCAGTACTTC.

The chain carries TRBV29-1 and TRBJ1-1; D remains ambiguous. Germline assignment: CDR1 SQVTM and CDR2 ANQGSEA. Trimming left V 2 bases short and J 6 bases short, with 10 bases between. The CDR3 sequence is 12 residues long. The CDR3 sequence: CSVEFGVAEAFF. Here the CDR3 DNA reads TGCAGCGTTGAATTCGGGGTAGCTGAAGCTTTCTTT.

This rearrangement joins TRBV7-2 to TRBJ2-5; 8 nucleotides line up with TRBD1. Germline V gene lookup returns CDR1 SGHTA and CDR2 FQGNSA. Unmatched junction bases numbered 4, after V lost 1 base and J lost 9 bases. There are 13 residues in the CDR3. DNA of the CDR3: TGTGCCAGCAGCTTAGACAGGGACAGGCCCCAGTACTTC. Protein sequence: CASSLDRDRPQYF.

This clonotype was seen only a few times. J is TRBJ2-3 and V is TRBV13; D unclear. Germline loops: CDR1 PRHDT, CDR2 FYEKMQ (reference sequence). Trimming removed 1 base at V and 2 bases at J, with 7 bases between. The CDR3 is 14 amino acids. The CDR3 DNA sequence: TGTGCCAGCAGCTTAGCAGTGGACACAGATACGCAGTATTTT. Translated: CASSLAVDTDTQYF.

The rearrangement joins TRBV12-3 or TRBV12-4 to TRBJ2-7, with no clear D. The CDR3 contains 16 residues. V lost 1 base, J lost 0 bases, and 13 bases lay in between. CDR3 in DNA: TGTGCCAGCAGTTTAGGACCAAACTGGAGCTCCTACGAGCAGTACTTC. Amino acid sequence: CASSLGPNWSSYEQYF.

The J gene is TRBJ1-1, the V gene TRBV5-5; 9 positions agree with TRBD1. The CDR3 is 11 amino acids. CDR1 is SGHKS and CDR2 is YYEKEE in the germline V gene (reference sequence). The V segment lost 6 bases and the J segment 14 bases; nucleotides outside the gene matches: 8. The CDR3 DNA reads as TGTGCCAGCACCGTGGACAGGGGATCCTTCTTT. Amino acids: CASTVDRGSFF.

The V and J genes are TRBV7-6 and TRBJ2-5; TRBD2 matches 9 bases. Germline trimming cut 5 bases from V and 2 bases from J; bases unmatched to any gene: 12. Germline V gene lookup returns CDR1 SGHVS and CDR2 FNYEAQ. The CDR3 spans 17 residues. CDR3 nucleotide sequence: TGTGCCAGCAGCACCCGCCCTCTAGCGGGACTACAAGAGACCCAGTACTTC. Protein sequence: CASSTRPLAGLQETQYF. Combining the CDR3 with reference TRBV7-6 and TRBJ2-5 gives the whole variable domain GAGVSQSPRYKVTKRGQDVALRCDPISGHVSLYWYRQALGQGPEFLTYFNYEAQQDKSGLPNDRFSAERPEGSISTLTIQRTEQRDSAMYRCASSTRPLAGLQETQYFGPGTRLLVL.

The V gene is TRBV29-1, the J gene TRBJ1-2; D not certain. Germline V gene lookup returns CDR1 SQVTM and CDR2 ANQGSEA. This CDR3 spans 12 amino acids. V was cut by 5 bases and J by 11 bases, with 18 bases left in between. The CDR3 nucleotides are TGCAGCGTTTCCGAGGGCCGGCTAGGGTACACCTTC. Translation gives CSVSEGRLGYTF. Supplemented by reference TRBV29-1 and TRBJ1-2, the full variable domain reads SAVISQKPSRDICQRGTSLTIQCQVDSQVTMMFWYRQQPGQSLTLIATANQGSEATYESGFVIDKFPISRPNLTFSTLTVSNMSPEDSSIYLCSVSEGRLGYTFGSGTRLTVV.

This clonotype was picked up a small number of times. The chain uses TRBV3-1 and TRBJ2-4; D remains ambiguous. The V end was cut by 3 bases, the J end by 0 bases, with 9 bases between. The CDR3 spans 15 residues. The germline gives CDR1 LGHDT, CDR2 YNNKEL (reference sequence). CDR3 amino acids: CASSQEYLAKNIQYF. CDR3 sequence (DNA): TGTGCCAGCAGCCAGGAATATCTAGCCAAAAACATTCAGTACTTC.

This chain links TRBV12-3 or TRBV12-4 with TRBJ2-3; D is unresolved. The CDR3 has 14 amino acids. V gave up 6 bases and J gave up 2 bases, with 12 bases separating them. CDR3 in DNA: TGTGCCAGCAGCTTACCTCCGAACACAGATACGCAGTATTTT. Translating gives CASSLPPNTDTQYF.

The V and J genes are TRBV7-3 and TRBJ2-1, with D perhaps TRBD1 or TRBD2 (6 bases each). Germline CDR1 is SGHTA and CDR2 is FQGTGA. V lost 5 bases and J 4 bases, leaving 15 bases between the germline ends. This CDR3 has 15 residues. CDR3 residues: CASSLLGGPYNEQFF. CDR3 coding DNA: TGTGCCAGCAGCCTCCTGGGGGGCCCATACAATGAGCAGTTCTTC. Looking up the rest from reference TRBV7-3 and TRBJ2-1 gives the full variable domain: GAGVSQTPSNKVTEKGKYVELRCDPISGHTALYWYRQSLGQGPEFLIYFQGTGAADDSGLPNDRFFAVRPEGSVSTLKIQRTERGDSAVYLCASSLLGGPYNEQFFGPGTRLTVL.

J is TRBJ1-1 and V is TRBV2; D is unresolved. Germline CDR1 reads SNHLY; CDR2 reads FYNNEI. The CDR3 consists of 13 residues. The germline V and J ends were trimmed by 4 bases and 1 base, with 7 bases remaining between them. CDR3 DNA sequence: TGTGCCAGCAGTGGCGCGGGGAACACTGAAGCTTTCTTT. It yields the protein CASSGAGNTEAFF. The full variable domain, completed using reference TRBV2 and TRBJ1-1, is EPEVTQTPSHQVTQMGQEVILRCVPISNHLYFYWYRQILGQKVEFLVSFYNNEISEKSEIFDDQFSVERPDGSNFTLKIRSTKLEDSAMYFCASSGAGNTEAFFGQGTRLTVV.

Many counts were recorded for this clonotype. The chain carries TRBV2 and TRBJ2-7; a weak D match, TRBD1 (5 bases). From germline, CDR1 is SNHLY and CDR2 FYNNEI. V dropped 8 bases and J dropped 3 bases, with 14 bases sitting between them. The CDR3 spans 13 residues. CDR3 amino acids: CASEQALGYEQYF. The CDR3 nucleotides are TGTGCCAGCGAACAGGCCCTGGGCTACGAGCAGTACTTC.

The chain has TRBV12-5 and TRBJ1-1; 9 bases match TRBD1. The V segment lost 1 base and the J segment 7 bases; nucleotides outside the gene matches: 13. Per the germline V gene, CDR1 is LGHNT and CDR2 is FRNRAP. CDR3 length equals 17 residues. CDR3 protein: CASGLAPPGQGGFEAFF. CDR3 sequence (DNA): TGTGCTAGTGGTTTGGCCCCCCCGGGACAGGGCGGATTTGAAGCTTTCTTT. The full variable domain, in which reference TRBV12-5 and TRBJ1-1 provide the parts outside the CDR3, is DARVTQTPRHKVTEMGQEVTMRCQPILGHNTVFWYRQTMMQGLELLAYFRNRAPLDDSGMPKDRFSAEMPDATLATLKIQPSEPRDSAVYFCASGLAPPGQGGFEAFFGQGTRLTVV.

This sequence joins TRBV28 and TRBJ2-7; the match to TRBD1 covers 10 bases. The CDR3 has 15 residues. V was pared by 2 bases and J by 3 bases, with 4 bases of the junction left unmatched. Per germline, CDR1 MDHEN and CDR2 SYDVKM. The CDR3 is CASSLVWDRGYEQYF. DNA of the CDR3: TGTGCCAGCAGTTTAGTGTGGGACAGGGGCTACGAGCAGTACTTC.

In this sample, this clonotype turned up a few times. The J gene is TRBJ2-7, the V gene TRBV5-1; no clear D. Trimming shortened V by 0 bases and J by 3 bases, and 19 bases separated the two germline ends. Germline V CDR1 and CDR2: SGHRS, YFSETQ. The CDR3 extends over 17 amino acids. The CDR3 protein is CASSLALGSPFDYEQYF. CDR3 nucleotides: TGCGCCAGCAGCTTGGCCTTGGGGTCCCCGTTTGACTACGAGCAGTACTTC.

The gene calls are TRBV7-6 and TRBJ2-1, with 9 nucleotides matching TRBD2. The CDR3 length is 15 residues. Trimming removed 5 bases from V and 4 bases from J; junction bases left unmatched: 6. The germline gives CDR1 SGHVS, CDR2 FNYEAQ. CDR3 coding DNA: TGTGCCAGCAGCCGAGCGGGAGGTTCGTACAATGAGCAGTTCTTC. Its protein is CASSRAGGSYNEQFF.

This clonotype has a handful of counts. This rearrangement joins TRBV7-6 to TRBJ2-1, with TRBD2 matching over 13 bases. Germline values: CDR1 SGHVS, CDR2 FNYEAQ. V lost 1 base, J lost 9 bases, and 9 bases stayed unmatched. The CDR3 sequence is 17 residues long. The CDR3 region has the DNA TGTGCCAGCAGCTTAGTCGCACTAGCGGGAGGGCCGGGTGAGCAGTTCTTC. Translating gives CASSLVALAGGPGEQFF.

This chain links TRBV7-9 with TRBJ2-7; 7 bases fit TRBD1. The V gene end was trimmed by 0 bases and the J gene end by 1 base; junction bases not matched to a gene: 9. The V gene's germline CDR1 is SEHNR and CDR2 FQNEAQ (reference sequence). The CDR3 loop spans 17 amino acids. CDR3 in amino acids: CASSLAAPGQQSYEQYF. DNA for the CDR3: TGTGCCAGCAGCTTAGCCGCTCCGGGACAGCAGTCCTACGAGCAGTACTTC.

In its sample, this clonotype was seen a few times. The genes are TRBV29-1 and TRBJ2-2; 13 nucleotides align to TRBD2. CDR3 length: 14 amino acids. V was pared by 6 bases and J by 6 bases, with 4 bases of the junction left unmatched. The germline V gene has CDR1 SQVTM and CDR2 ANQGSEA. The CDR3 bases are TGCAGCGTAGGACTAGCGGGAGACGCCGGGGAGCTGTTTTTT. It encodes CSVGLAGDAGELFF.

This clonotype was seen a few times. The rearrangement uses TRBV7-2 and TRBJ2-5; perhaps D is TRBD1 or TRBD2 (6 bases each). The germline V gene has CDR1 SGHTA and CDR2 FQGNSA. The CDR3 is made up of 15 amino acids. Trimming pared 3 bases from V and 5 bases from J, leaving 16 bases between. CDR3 in DNA: TGTGCCAGCAGCTTGGGGCCGGGGGCGCGTGAGACCCAGTACTTC. This codes for CASSLGPGARETQYF.

This clonotype has more than one count but fewer than ten. The DNA for the CDR3 is TGCAGTGCCGAATCGCCGGACAGGGAGGAGACCCAGTACTTC. Its translation is CSAESPDREETQYF. The rearrangement links TRBV20-1 to TRBJ2-5; TRBD1 aligns across 8 bases. CDR1 and CDR2 from the germline V gene are DFQATT and SNEGSKA (reference sequence). The CDR3 extends over 14 amino acids. J lost 5 bases, V lost 6 bases, and 11 bases had no gene match.

This sequence joins TRBV5-6 and TRBJ1-2; a possible D gene is TRBD1 (5 bases). In germline, CDR1 is SGHDT, CDR2 YYEEEE. The germline V and J ends were trimmed by 0 bases and 4 bases, with 16 bases remaining between them. The CDR3 loop spans 16 amino acids. CDR3 nucleotides: TGTGCCAGCAGCTTGGGTTCGGGGACCTCTGGCTATGGCTACACCTTC. Protein sequence: CASSLGSGTSGYGYTF.

This chain links TRBV12-5 with TRBJ1-1; 9 bases are a match to TRBD1. The CDR3 extends over 19 amino acids. Germline V gene sequence: CDR1 LGHNT, CDR2 FRNRAP. The V segment lost 2 bases and the J segment 0 bases; nucleotides outside the gene matches: 13. The DNA of the CDR3 is TGTGCTAGTGGTTTGAACCTCCGGGACAGGGACTCCATGAACACTGAAGCTTTCTTT. This encodes CASGLNLRDRDSMNTEAFF.

The rearrangement joins TRBV12-3 or TRBV12-4 to TRBJ2-3; D tentatively fits TRBD1 or TRBD2 (5 bases each). The CDR3 totals 15 residues. Between the trimmed V and J ends, which lost 6 bases and 2 bases, there was a span of 15 bases. The chain's CDR3 is CASRLGPGPTDTQYF. The DNA of the CDR3 is TGTGCCAGCAGGTTGGGCCCGGGGCCCACAGATACGCAGTATTTT.

This clonotype has more than one count but fewer than ten. This CDR3 reads CASSQGTSGRSTDTQYF. Written as DNA, the CDR3 is TGTGCCAGCAGCCAAGGAACTAGCGGGAGGTCAACAGATACGCAGTATTTT. This sequence joins TRBV3-1 and TRBJ2-3, with 12 positions matching TRBD2. Trimming took 1 base from V and 3 from J; bases not matched to a gene: 5. The CDR3 spans 17 residues. In germline, CDR1 is LGHDT, CDR2 YNNKEL (reference sequence).

This chain joins TRBV7-2 and TRBJ1-1; perhaps TRBD1 as D (6 bases). The CDR3 sequence is 14 residues long. V dropped 1 base and J dropped 8 bases, with 14 bases sitting between them. CDR1 is SGHTA and CDR2 is FQGNSA in the germline V gene. CDR3 residues: CASSLEGLTGEAFF. CDR3 bases: TGTGCCAGCAGCTTAGAGGGCCTAACAGGGGAAGCTTTCTTT.